The entry that follows covers one TCR beta chain sequence. The antigen remains unidentified. Libraries were prepared by immunoSEQ multiplex PCR; TCRdb keeps only in-frame clonotypes and omits some of them. The data show about 91,000 clones, around 80% seen once. Germline V gene data show CDR1 as SGHVS and CDR2 as FQNEAQ. The CDR3 runs 16 residues. Trimming shortened V by 1 base and J by 2 bases, and 14 bases separated the two germline ends. At baseline, cycle 4 day 1, and cycle 7 day 1, blood was sampled. These data belong to a study of OX40 agonist ivuxolimab in advanced cancers. Study details: A male proportion of under 90% was recorded, with mean age around 64 years and range roughly 23 to 90.

Study outcomes and limitations: Expanded clones were, on average, more numerous in CD8+ T cells than in CD4+.

The chain uses TRBV7-8 and TRBJ1-1; the D gene is possibly TRBD1 (5 bases). The input for sequencing was CD4+ or CD8+ T cells sorted from blood, taken in a trial of the OX40 agonist ivuxolimab. The TCR originated in an adult with an advanced solid tumor such as melanoma, head and neck, liver or kidney cancer. Here the CDR3 DNA reads TGTGCCAGCAGCTTAGAGGGGCTGGCTCTAAACACTGAAGCTTTCTTT. Translated: CASSLEGLALNTEAFF.